The clone carrying this TCR beta chain was seen only a few times. The antigen is unknown. TCRdb re-called the 5' RACE reads through MiXCR, storing one row per CDR3 protein. The sample lists under 95,000 distinct CDR3 sequences; about 15% were seen once. This record belongs to a study of early T cells in non-severe SARS-CoV-2 infection. About the study: Sequencing used unsorted whole-blood bulk RNA, so chains lack pairing.

General observations from the study: VDJdb-based annotation leaned toward anti-spike CD8 responses and missed private and CD4 specificities.

The source material was whole blood. The sequence was collected from an adult who was a healthcare worker with PCR-confirmed SARS-CoV-2 infection or an uninfected control (not recorded which).

The CDR3 region is CASSFVAGHTDTQYF. The CDR3 DNA is TGTGCCAGCAGTTTTGTAGCGGGACACACAGATACGCAGTATTTT. The V call is TRBV2, the J call TRBJ2-3; 8 bases are a match to TRBD2. The germline gives CDR1 SNHLY, CDR2 FYNNEI. The CDR3 extends over 15 amino acids. Germline trimming cut 5 bases from V and 2 bases from J; bases unmatched to any gene: 6.